The sequence of this T cell receptor (beta chain) was determined in a study of blood T cell repertoires in COVID-19. The overall study: The United States, Italy and Spain were the sources of the acute and convalescent COVID-19 samples.

Trimming took 4 bases from V and 7 from J; bases not matched to a gene: 2. The length of the CDR3 is 13 residues. Per the germline V gene, CDR1 is LGHDT and CDR2 is YNNKEL (reference sequence). Repertoires were generated with immunoSEQ multiplex PCR, while TCRdb's copy carries only in-frame clones and drops some. The sample lists some 67,000 clones; approximately 88% were seen once. The clonotype was recovered from an older woman with acute or convalescent COVID-19. Sequenced material: peripheral blood. This sequence joins TRBV3-1 (or the pseudogene TRBV3-2) and TRBJ1-3, with 9 bases lining up with TRBD1. The CDR3 reads CASSRTGDNTIYF. For the CDR3, the DNA is TGTGCCAGCAGCCGGACAGGGGATAACACCATATATTTT.